The 7 T cell receptor beta chains below were found in one sample sequenced in a study of T-cell reconstitution after alpha-beta-depleted transplantation in children. Unique molecular identifiers featured in how the TCRbeta library was prepared. TCRdb re-called the PCR reads with MiXCR, one entry per CDR3 protein. The sample contains a few hundred thousand distinct CDR3 sequences, 9.9% of which appear only once. Sequencing used PBMCs from the stem cell graft donor, obtained from the stem cell graft. Receptor source: a human donor who donated a stem cell graft to a child with SCID.

This clonotype was seen only a few times. V gene TRBV20-1 combines with J gene TRBJ2-3, with 11 bases lining up with TRBD2. Unmatched junction bases numbered 12, after V lost 0 bases and J lost 4 bases. Germline loops: CDR1 DFQATT, CDR2 SNEGSKA (reference sequence). There are 18 residues in the CDR3. CDR3 sequence reads: CSARDALAGGPGADTQYF. The DNA of the CDR3 is TGCAGTGCTAGAGATGCGCTAGCGGGGGGCCCGGGGGCAGATACGCAGTATTTT.

The V and J genes are TRBV5-1 and TRBJ1-2; D remains ambiguous. CDR3 length: 15 residues. CDR1 is SGHRS and CDR2 is YFSETQ in the germline V gene. The V end lost 4 bases, the J end lost 5 bases, and 18 bases lay between the germline ends. In nucleotides, the CDR3 is TGCGCCAGCAGCCCTGGTGTCCGGGGTGGATATGGCTACACCTTC. This encodes CASSPGVRGGYGYTF.

This clonotype came up a few times. The V and J genes are TRBV5-5 and TRBJ2-7, with a tentative D call TRBD2 (7 bases). The CDR3 totals 15 residues. The ends were cut back, 3 bases at V and 2 bases at J, with 15 bases in the middle. Per germline, CDR1 SGHKS and CDR2 YYEKEE (reference sequence). CDR3 in amino acids: CASSYRGAQTYEQYF. In DNA form, the CDR3 reads TGTGCCAGCAGCTACCGGGGGGCGCAAACCTACGAGCAGTACTTC.

This clonotype has more than one count but fewer than ten. The chain uses TRBV5-1 and TRBJ2-2; TRBD1 aligns across 7 bases. The germline gives CDR1 SGHRS, CDR2 YFSETQ. This CDR3 comprises 15 residues. J gave up 0 bases and V 4 bases, and 3 bases lay outside the gene matches. The CDR3 DNA is TGCGCCAGCAGCCAACAGGGGACGAACACCGGGGAGCTGTTTTTT. Translating gives CASSQQGTNTGELFF.

The rearrangement uses TRBV7-9 and TRBJ1-3, with D tentatively TRBD1 (5 bases). The V and J ends lost 7 bases and 4 bases respectively, with 17 bases between them. The CDR3 is made up of 15 amino acids. Germline assignment: CDR1 SEHNR and CDR2 FQNEAQ (reference sequence). The CDR3 DNA follows: TGTGCCAGCACTTACCTTCGGGGCATCGGAAACACCATATATTTT. It encodes CASTYLRGIGNTIYF.

This clonotype was found many times. The chain is built from TRBV14 and TRBJ1-1, with 7 bases matching TRBD1. Per the germline V gene, CDR1 is SGHDN and CDR2 is FVKESK. This CDR3 has 15 amino acids. Trimming cost V 4 bases and J 4 bases; bases outside gene matches: 9. The chain's CDR3 is CASSRFRGESTEAFF. DNA of the CDR3: TGTGCCAGCAGCCGATTCAGGGGGGAAAGCACTGAAGCTTTCTTT.

This clonotype was picked up many times. The V and J genes are TRBV12-3 or TRBV12-4 and TRBJ2-1, with D perhaps TRBD2 (6 bases). V was cut by 6 bases and J by 12 bases, with 9 bases left in between. This CDR3 comprises 10 residues. In DNA form, the CDR3 reads TGTGCCAGCAGCCTGGGGGGGCAGTTCTTC. This sequence encodes CASSLGGQFF.